The entry that follows covers one T cell receptor beta chain sequence. The target antigen is unknown. The record originates from a study of T cell responses to AZD1222 COVID-19 vaccine. The repertoire was sequenced with immunoSEQ multiplex PCR; TCRdb's copy has only in-frame clones and lacks some. The sample records about 150,000 clones, around 90% being singletons. Regarding the study as a whole: Spike-specific TCR breadth and depth went up after people got two AZD1222 doses. AZD1222 recipients seropositive at baseline numbered only six. Clonal diversity may have been underestimated, and the donors were mostly white British, with more females than males.

The sequences come from peripheral blood, collected 28 days after the second dose of the MenACWY control vaccine. This TCR derives from an adult who received the MenACWY meningococcal vaccine as a control.

The CDR3 region has the DNA TGTGCCAGCAGCTTAGCTAGCGGGGGGACTCCTCAGTACTTC. Translation: CASSLASGGTPQYF. V usage is TRBV7-9 and J usage is TRBJ2-7; 10 nucleotides line up with TRBD2. CDR3 length: 14 amino acids. The V and J ends lost 0 bases and 10 bases, in that order; junction bases with no gene match: 6. Germline V gene lookup returns CDR1 SEHNR and CDR2 FQNEAQ (reference sequence).